The 7 T cell receptor beta chains in this list originate from one sample, sequenced in a study of chemoradiotherapy in HPV16-positive cancers. Sequencing used immunoSEQ multiplex PCR; TCRdb keeps in-frame clones, though not all of them. There are 15,000 to 20,000 clones in the sample; about 90% occur only once, and roughly 2.3% lies in the top ten. Here the sequenced sample was blood, taken from a patient who underwent chemoradiotherapy. These receptors came from a human donor with HPV-associated anogenital cancer.

V usage is TRBV4-1 and J usage is TRBJ1-1; maybe TRBD1 (6 bases). The germline V and J ends were trimmed by 1 base and 10 bases, with 22 bases remaining between them. The CDR3 has 16 amino acids. Germline CDR1 is MGHRA and CDR2 is YSYEKL. This chain's CDR3 is CASSQGAAGASARAFF. For the CDR3, the DNA is TGCGCCAGCAGCCAAGGGGCGGCAGGGGCCTCGGCGAGAGCTTTCTTT.

The chain has TRBV7-2 and TRBJ2-1; D unresolved. There are 15 residues in the CDR3. The V gene lost 6 bases and the J gene lost 0 bases, with 12 bases spanning the gap. The germline V gene has CDR1 SGHTA and CDR2 FQGNSA. The CDR3 loop is CASRATGPSYNEQFF. DNA for the CDR3: TGTGCCAGCAGAGCTACCGGGCCCTCCTACAATGAGCAGTTCTTC.

The CDR3 DNA reads TGCGCCAGCAGCTTGGATTGGACCCGCATGGCCGAGCAGTACTTC. Translation gives CASSLDWTRMAEQYF. The chain recombines TRBV5-1 with TRBJ2-7; D unresolved. The CDR3 has 15 amino acids. With 0 bases removed from V and 6 bases from J, the gap between germline ends came to 16 bases. Germline CDR1 and CDR2: SGHRS and YFSETQ.

The chain joins TRBV14 to TRBJ2-1; D call uncertain. Trimming left V 0 bases short and J 4 bases short, with 7 bases between. The CDR3 length is 14 residues. In germline, CDR1 is SGHDN, CDR2 FVKESK. CDR3 residues: CASSQDPIYNEQFF. The CDR3 nucleotides are TGTGCCAGCAGCCAAGATCCCATTTACAATGAGCAGTTCTTC.

The CDR3 sequence: CAWSVGQGEGKLFF. The CDR3 nucleotides are TGTGCCTGGAGTGTCGGGCAGGGGGAAGGAAAACTGTTTTTT. The gene calls are TRBV30 and TRBJ1-4, with 7 nucleotides matching TRBD1. This CDR3 is built from 14 residues. The V and J ends lost 0 bases and 10 bases, in that order; junction bases with no gene match: 8. Germline V gives CDR1 GTSNPN, CDR2 SVGIG (reference sequence).

This chain's CDR3 is CASSHSTGETQYF. CDR3 sequence (DNA): TGCGCCAGCAGTCACTCGACAGGTGAGACCCAGTACTTC. The chain employs TRBV23-1 and TRBJ2-5, with D maybe TRBD1 (6 bases). TRBV23-1 falls under the ORF class, with uncertain function. Trimming took 3 bases from V and 5 from J, leaving 10 bases between them. The CDR3 loop spans 13 amino acids.

V usage is TRBV18 and J usage is TRBJ1-3, with TRBD1 identical over 7 bases. This CDR3 has 17 amino acids. Germline CDR1 and CDR2: KGHSH and LQKENI. The V gene end was trimmed by 2 bases and the J gene end by 0 bases; junction bases not matched to a gene: 7. The CDR3, as DNA: TGTGCCAGCTCACCAACCCCGGGACAGACCTCTGGAAACACCATATATTTT. This codes for CASSPTPGQTSGNTIYF.